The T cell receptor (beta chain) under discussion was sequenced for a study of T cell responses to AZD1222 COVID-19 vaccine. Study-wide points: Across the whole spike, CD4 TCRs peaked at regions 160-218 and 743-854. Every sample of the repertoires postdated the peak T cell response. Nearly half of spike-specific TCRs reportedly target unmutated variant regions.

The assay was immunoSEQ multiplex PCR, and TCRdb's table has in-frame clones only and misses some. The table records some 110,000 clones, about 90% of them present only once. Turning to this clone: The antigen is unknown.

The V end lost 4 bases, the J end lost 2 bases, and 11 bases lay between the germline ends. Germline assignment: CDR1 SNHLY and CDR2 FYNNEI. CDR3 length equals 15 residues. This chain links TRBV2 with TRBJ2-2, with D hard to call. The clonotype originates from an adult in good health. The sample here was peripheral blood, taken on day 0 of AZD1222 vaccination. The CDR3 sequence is CASSGGRGNTGELFF. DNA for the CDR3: TGTGCCAGCAGTGGGGGTCGAGGTAACACCGGGGAGCTGTTTTTT.